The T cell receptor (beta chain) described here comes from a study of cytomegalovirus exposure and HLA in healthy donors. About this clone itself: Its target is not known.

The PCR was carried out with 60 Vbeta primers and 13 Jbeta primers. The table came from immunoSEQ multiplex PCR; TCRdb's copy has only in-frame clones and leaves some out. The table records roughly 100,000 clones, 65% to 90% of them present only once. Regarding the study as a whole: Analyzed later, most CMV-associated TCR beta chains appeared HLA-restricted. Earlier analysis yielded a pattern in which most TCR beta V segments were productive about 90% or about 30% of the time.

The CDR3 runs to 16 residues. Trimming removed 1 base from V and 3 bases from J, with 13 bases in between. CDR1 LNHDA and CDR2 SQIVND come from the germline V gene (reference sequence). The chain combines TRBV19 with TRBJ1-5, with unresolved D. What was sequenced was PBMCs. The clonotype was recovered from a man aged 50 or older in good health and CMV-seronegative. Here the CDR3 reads CASSIAPNLPNQPQHF. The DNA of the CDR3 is TGTGCCAGTAGTATAGCCCCCAATCTACCCAATCAGCCCCAGCATTTT.